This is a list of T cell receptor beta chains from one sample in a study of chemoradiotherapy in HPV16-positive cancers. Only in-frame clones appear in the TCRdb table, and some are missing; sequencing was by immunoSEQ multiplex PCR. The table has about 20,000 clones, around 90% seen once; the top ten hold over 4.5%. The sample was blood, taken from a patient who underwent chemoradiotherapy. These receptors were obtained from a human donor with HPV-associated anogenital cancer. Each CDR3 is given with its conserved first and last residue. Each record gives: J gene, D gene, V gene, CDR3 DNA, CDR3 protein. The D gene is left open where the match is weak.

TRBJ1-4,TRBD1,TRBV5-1,TGCGCCAGCAGCCCCGGGACAGAGGGAGAAAAACTGTTTTTT,CASSPGTEGEKLFF
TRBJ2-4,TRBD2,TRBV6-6,TGTGCCAGCAGCCGTACTAGCGGGGGTTCCAAAAACATTCAGTACTTC,CASSRTSGGSKNIQYF
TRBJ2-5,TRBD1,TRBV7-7,TGTGCCAGCAGCAACGGACAGGCCCAAGAGACCCAGTACTTC,CASSNGQAQETQYF
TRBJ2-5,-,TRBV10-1,TGCGCCAGCTCTTCGGGACAAGAGACCCAGTACTTC,CASSSGQETQYF
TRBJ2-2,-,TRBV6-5,TGTGCCAGCGGTCTCGGCGGGGAGCTGTTTTTT,CASGLGGELFF
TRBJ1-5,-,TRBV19,TGTGCCAGCAACCTGGACGGAAACTATCAGCCCCAGCATTTT,CASNLDGNYQPQHF
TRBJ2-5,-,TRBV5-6,TGTGCCAGCAGCCCCTTGCTGGGGGAACAAGAGACCCAGTACTTC,CASSPLLGEQETQYF
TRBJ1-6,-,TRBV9,TGTGCCAGCAGCGTAGAGGAGGGGGGAGCGTCACCCCTCCACTTT,CASSVEEGGASPLHF
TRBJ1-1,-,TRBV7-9,TGTGCCAGCGCCCGTTGGACCGGGACGGGGAACACTGAAGCTTTCTTT,CASARWTGTGNTEAFF
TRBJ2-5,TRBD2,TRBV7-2,TGTGCCAGCAGCTTTCGCCTAGCGGGGGGTGCGGGCCAAGAGACCCAGTACTTC,CASSFRLAGGAGQETQYF